This is a list of T cell receptor beta chains from one sample in a study of shared clonotypes between healthy human individuals. Repertoires were generated with immunoSEQ multiplex PCR, while TCRdb's copy carries only in-frame clones and drops some. The table has hundreds of thousands of clones, about 74% seen once. Material for sequencing was memory CD4+ T cells sorted from blood. Every receptor here comes from a woman in her thirties in good health. Each CDR3 is given with its conserved first and last residue. A D gene is named only where the DNA matches it firmly. Some rows mark clone size as missing; the rest say once, few, many or name a class of expanded clone.

V gene	D gene	J gene	clone size	CDR3 protein	CDR3 DNA
TRBV6-1	-	TRBJ1-4	-	CASSPGQGISEKLFF	TGTGCCAGCAGTCCCGGGCAGGGCATTAGTGAAAAACTGTTTTTT
TRBV14	-	TRBJ1-1	-	CASSQAVGGAEAFF	TGTGCCAGCAGCCAAGCAGTGGGAGGGGCTGAAGCTTTCTTT
TRBV13	TRBD2	TRBJ2-3	-	CASSLGGRTSRRTDTQYF	TGTGCCAGCAGCTTAGGCGGCCGGACTAGCAGGCGCACAGATACGCAGTATTTT
TRBV27	TRBD1	TRBJ2-7	-	CASSRRTGTGEGEQYF	TGTGCCAGCAGTCGGAGAACCGGGACAGGGGAAGGCGAGCAGTACTTC
TRBV2	-	TRBJ2-5	few	CASSEHHRGSQYF	TGTGCCAGCAGTGAACACCATAGGGGGTCCCAGTACTTC
TRBV4-1	-	TRBJ2-2	once	CASSLRTIYTGELFF	TGCGCCAGCAGCCTTAGGACCATTTACACCGGGGAGCTGTTTTTT
TRBV2	-	TRBJ2-3	-	CASNRTPTARGTDTQYF	TGTGCCAGCAACCGCACCCCGACAGCCAGAGGCACAGATACGCAGTATTTT
TRBV7-9	-	TRBJ2-7	-	CASSLAGRAGEQYF	TGTGCCAGCAGCTTAGCTGGCAGGGCGGGCGAGCAGTACTTC
TRBV7-9	-	TRBJ2-1	-	CASSFRAGRQGEQFF	TGTGCCAGCAGCTTTCGGGCGGGCCGGCAGGGTGAGCAGTTCTTC
TRBV6-5	-	TRBJ1-4	-	CASSYSSTGYEKLFF	TGTGCCAGCAGTTACTCGAGTACAGGATATGAAAAACTGTTTTTT
TRBV11-2	-	TRBJ2-7	-	CASSLEPGRLESEQYF	TGTGCCAGCAGCTTAGAGCCGGGGCGGTTGGAATCCGAGCAGTACTTC
TRBV5-1	-	TRBJ2-1	-	CASSLGTMSYNEQFF	TGCGCCAGCAGCTTGGGGACTATGTCCTACAATGAGCAGTTCTTC
TRBV5-1	-	TRBJ2-1	-	CASSVSSSYNEQFF	TGCGCCAGCAGTGTTTCTAGTTCCTACAATGAGCAGTTCTTC
TRBV6-6	-	TRBJ2-3	-	CASRDRGLDTQYF	TGTGCCAGCAGGGATCGAGGTTTGGATACGCAGTATTTT
TRBV30	TRBD1	TRBJ2-1	many	CAWSVPLVRGLYNEQFF	TGTGCCTGGAGTGTACCCCTCGTCAGGGGGCTCTACAATGAGCAGTTCTTC
TRBV6-6	-	TRBJ1-2	few	CASSYDPGGSGYTF	TGTGCCAGCAGTTACGATCCGGGAGGGAGTGGCTACACCTTC
TRBV19	TRBD1	TRBJ1-2	few	CASSRQGTNYGYTF	TGTGCCAGTAGCAGACAGGGAACTAACTATGGCTACACCTTC
TRBV19	TRBD2	TRBJ2-7	-	CASSGTSGYEQYF	TGTGCCAGTAGTGGGACTAGCGGCTACGAGCAGTACTTC
TRBV18	TRBD1	TRBJ2-2	-	CASSPRGQMNTGELFF	TGTGCCAGCTCACCAAGGGGACAGATGAACACCGGGGAGCTGTTTTTT